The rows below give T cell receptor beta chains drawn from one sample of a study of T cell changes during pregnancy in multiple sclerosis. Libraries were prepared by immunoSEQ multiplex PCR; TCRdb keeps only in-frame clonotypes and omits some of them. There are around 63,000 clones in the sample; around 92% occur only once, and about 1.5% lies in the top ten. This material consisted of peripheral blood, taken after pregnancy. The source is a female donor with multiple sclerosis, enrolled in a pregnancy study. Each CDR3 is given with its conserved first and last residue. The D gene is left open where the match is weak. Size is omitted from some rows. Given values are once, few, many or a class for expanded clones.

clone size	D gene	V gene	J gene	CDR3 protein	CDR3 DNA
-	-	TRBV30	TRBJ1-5	CAWSVLGDTAGGQPQHF	TGTGCCTGGAGTGTACTGGGGGATACAGCGGGGGGTCAGCCCCAGCATTTT
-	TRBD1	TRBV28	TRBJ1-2	CATDEGGAYYGYTF	TGTGCCACCGACGAAGGGGGCGCCTACTATGGCTACACCTTC
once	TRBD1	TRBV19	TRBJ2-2	CASKGTVVSGELFF	TGTGCCTCCAAGGGGACAGTTGTCTCCGGGGAGCTGTTTTTT
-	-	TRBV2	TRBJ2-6	CASCLAGRGANVLTF	TGTGCCAGCTGCCTGGCGGGCCGAGGGGCCAACGTCCTGACTTTC
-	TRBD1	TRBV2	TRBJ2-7	CASSSPYTGDKQYF	TGTGCCAGCAGCTCCCCGTACACAGGGGATAAGCAGTACTTC
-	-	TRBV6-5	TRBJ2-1	CASKRGTSYNEQFF	TGTGCCAGCAAAAGGGGGACCTCCTACAATGAGCAGTTCTTC
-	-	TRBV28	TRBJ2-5	CASSYNRDGFQETQYF	TGTGCCAGCAGTTATAACAGGGACGGGTTCCAAGAGACCCAGTACTTC
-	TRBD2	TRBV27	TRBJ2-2	CASRRGVDTGELFF	TGTGCCAGCCGGCGGGGGGTAGACACCGGGGAGCTGTTTTTT
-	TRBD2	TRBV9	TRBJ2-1	CASSVGYGGRLGVYNEQFF	TGTGCCAGCAGCGTAGGTTACGGCGGGAGGCTTGGGGTCTACAATGAGCAGTTCTTC
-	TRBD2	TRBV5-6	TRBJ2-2	CASSLDWTSGRSTGELFF	TGTGCCAGCAGCTTGGACTGGACTAGCGGGAGATCCACCGGGGAGCTGTTTTTT
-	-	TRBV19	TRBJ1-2	CASSIMTAAGYGYTF	TGTGCCAGTAGTATCATGACAGCCGCAGGGTATGGCTACACCTTC
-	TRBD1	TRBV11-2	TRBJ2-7	CASSLGGTGTYEQYF	TGTGCCAGCAGCTTAGGAGGGACAGGGACCTACGAGCAGTACTTC
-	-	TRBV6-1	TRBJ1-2	CASSLDRTPRYGYTF	TGTGCCAGCAGCCTAGACAGAACACCTAGGTATGGCTACACCTTC
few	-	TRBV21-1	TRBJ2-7	CASSTYRTASYEQYF	TGTGCCAGCAGCACTTACCGGACAGCATCCTACGAGCAGTACTTC
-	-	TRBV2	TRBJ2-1	CASSGNEINEQFF	TGTGCCAGCAGCGGTAATGAAATCAATGAGCAGTTCTTC
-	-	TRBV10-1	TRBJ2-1	CASSERGGSYNEQFF	TGCGCCAGCAGTGAGAGGGGCGGCAGCTACAATGAGCAGTTCTTC
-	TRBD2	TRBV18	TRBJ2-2	CASSPQAGSPNRGAGELFF	TGTGCCAGCTCACCACAGGCCGGGAGCCCTAACCGGGGGGCCGGGGAGCTGTTTTTT
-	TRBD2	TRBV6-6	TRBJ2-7	CASSHLGTSEAYEQYF	TGTGCCAGCAGTCACCTCGGGACTAGCGAGGCCTACGAGCAGTACTTC
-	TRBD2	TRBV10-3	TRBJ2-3	CAISESGGGTDTQYF	TGTGCCATCAGTGAGTCGGGGGGGGGCACAGATACGCAGTATTTT
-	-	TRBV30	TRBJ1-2	CAWSVQRERGYTF	TGTGCCTGGAGTGTACAAAGGGAGCGGGGCTACACCTTC
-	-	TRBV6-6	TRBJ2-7	CASSYGGRLEQYF	TGTGCCAGCAGTTACGGGGGGAGGCTCGAGCAGTACTTC
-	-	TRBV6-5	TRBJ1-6	CASSYQGRDSPLHF	TGTGCCAGCAGTTACCAGGGAAGGGATTCACCCCTCCACTTT